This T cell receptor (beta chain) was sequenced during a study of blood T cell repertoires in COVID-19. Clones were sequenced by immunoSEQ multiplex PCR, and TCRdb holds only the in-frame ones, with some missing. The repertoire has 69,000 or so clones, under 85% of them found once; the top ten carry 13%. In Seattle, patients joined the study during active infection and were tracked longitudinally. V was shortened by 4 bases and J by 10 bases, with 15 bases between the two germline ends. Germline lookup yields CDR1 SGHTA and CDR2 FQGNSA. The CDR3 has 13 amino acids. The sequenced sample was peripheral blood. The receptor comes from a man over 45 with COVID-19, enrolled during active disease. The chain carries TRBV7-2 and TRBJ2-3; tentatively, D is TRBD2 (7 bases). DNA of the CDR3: TGTGCCAGCAGCTCAGTGGGGGGGCGGGCGCAGTATTTT. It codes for CASSSVGGRAQYF.